This TCR beta chain is from a study of cytomegalovirus exposure and HLA in healthy donors. About the study: A prior analysis found 95 million to 140 million unique TCR beta sequences from 150 million to 200 million T cells. Among 398 genotyped donors, around 81% fell in the Caucasian-associated ancestry cluster. Notes on the study in general: The authors enumerated around 150 TCR beta chains as linked to cytomegalovirus. Trimming of TCR beta V- and J-genes showed a link, identified in a later analysis, to a missense DCLRE1C variant.

Primers for the PCR totalled 60 Vbeta and 13 Jbeta. Data came from immunoSEQ multiplex PCR; TCRdb stores just in-frame clones and leaves some out. The sample contains hundreds of thousands of clones, 77% of which appear only once. In the case of this clone: Its antigen is not known.

Germline-derived CDR1 and CDR2 are SGHRS and YFSETQ. The CDR3 spans 14 residues. V was trimmed by 0 bases and J by 5 bases, leaving 9 bases between them. What was sequenced was PBMCs. The receptor comes from a woman between 55 and 75 years old in good health and CMV-seropositive. This sequence joins TRBV5-1 and TRBJ1-5; tentative D call: TRBD1 (5 bases). CDR3 sequence reads: CASSLGGVDQPQHF. CDR3 bases: TGCGCCAGCAGCTTGGGGGGGGTGGATCAGCCCCAGCATTTT.